This TCR beta chain was recorded in a study of shared clonotypes between healthy human individuals. Naive CD8 isolation took CD45RO-negative cells positively selected for CCR7 and excluded terminally differentiated effector memory CD45RA+ cells. About this clone itself: This specimen includes other DNA sequences encoding the same CDR3.

The germline V and J ends were trimmed by 2 bases and 7 bases, with 9 bases remaining between them. Germline V gene data show CDR1 as MNHEY and CDR2 as SVGAGI. The CDR3 has 13 amino acids. Profiling relied on immunoSEQ multiplex PCR, and the TCRdb table lists in-frame clones only, not all of them. This table holds about 2 million clones, approximately 95% found once. Sequenced input: naive CD8+ T cells sorted from blood. The TCR originated in a man younger than 35 in good health. The rearrangement uses TRBV6-5 and TRBJ2-1, with D maybe TRBD1 (6 bases). The DNA for the CDR3 is TGTGCCAGCAGTTACCCACAGGGTAATGAGCAGTTCTTC. The encoded protein is CASSYPQGNEQFF.